Below, 21 T cell receptor beta chains from the same sample are listed, as sequenced in a study of long-term antiretroviral therapy in people with HIV. The libraries were made with immunoSEQ v3.0 at survey level. Generated by immunoSEQ multiplex PCR, the TCRdb table keeps only in-frame clones and is missing some. The sample holds 25,000 to 35,000 clones, 80% to 90% seen once. The specimen comprised unsorted PBMCs, sampled about 5 years before starting antiretroviral therapy. All receptors derive from a middle-aged man with HIV.

The chain's CDR3 is CASSVSPGNQPQHF. The CDR3 coding sequence is TGTGCCAGCAGCGTATCCCCGGGCAATCAGCCCCAGCATTTT. The chain combines TRBV9 with TRBJ1-5; D uncertain. The CDR3 is 14 residues long. The V gene lost 1 base and the J gene lost 2 bases, with 7 bases spanning the gap. The germline V gene encodes CDR1 SGDLS and CDR2 YYNGEE.

The V call is TRBV6-5, the J call TRBJ2-5; D not resolved. The V end lost 3 bases, the J end lost 3 bases, and 17 bases lay between the germline ends. Germline loops: CDR1 MNHEY, CDR2 SVGAGI. The CDR3 runs to 16 residues. The chain's CDR3 is CASSYRLGQTKETQYF. Here the CDR3 DNA reads TGTGCCAGCAGTTATCGGTTGGGTCAGACCAAAGAGACCCAGTACTTC.

This clone was recorded a few times. The rearrangement links TRBV18 to TRBJ1-6, with 10 bases fitting TRBD1. This CDR3 spans 15 amino acids. J gave up 10 bases and V 3 bases, and 6 bases lay outside the gene matches. Germline V gene data show CDR1 as KGHSH and CDR2 as LQKENI. The CDR3 is CASSPPGQGNSPLHF. DNA of the CDR3: TGTGCCAGCTCACCCCCGGGACAGGGGAACTCACCCCTCCACTTT.

This clone was observed a few times. This sequence joins TRBV7-9 and TRBJ2-7; D gene ambiguous. The CDR3 is 12 amino acids. V gave up 3 bases and J gave up 0 bases, with 3 bases separating them. CDR1 is SEHNR and CDR2 is FQNEAQ in the germline V gene (reference sequence). Written as DNA, the CDR3 is TGTGCCAGCAGCTTGAGCTCCTACGAGCAGTACTTC. Amino acids: CASSLSSYEQYF. The whole variable domain, filled in from reference TRBV7-9 and TRBJ2-7, reads DTGVSQNPRHKITKRGQNVTFRCDPISEHNRLYWYRQTLGQGPEFLTYFQNEAQLEKSRLLSDRFSAERPKGSFSTLEIQRTEQGDSAMYLCASSLSSYEQYFGPGTRLTVT.

This chain uses TRBV19 with TRBJ2-1, with 8 positions matching TRBD1. The germline gives CDR1 LNHDA, CDR2 SQIVND (reference sequence). J lost 6 bases, V lost 5 bases, and 18 bases had no gene match. The CDR3 sequence is 18 residues long. The CDR3 protein is CASSVNPGQGGYFNEQFF. CDR3 DNA sequence: TGTGCCAGTAGTGTAAACCCCGGACAGGGCGGGTATTTCAATGAGCAGTTCTTC.

The J gene is TRBJ2-2, the V gene TRBV4-1; 12 bases are shared with TRBD2. J was trimmed by 8 bases and V by 0 bases; bases with no gene match: 7. The CDR3 totals 17 residues. Germline V gene sequence: CDR1 MGHRA, CDR2 YSYEKL. The CDR3 region has the DNA TGCGCCAGCAGCCAAGATCCCCGACTAGCGGGAGAAGGGGAGCTGTTTTTT. Protein: CASSQDPRLAGEGELFF.

The V call is TRBV7-9, the J call TRBJ2-7; 10 bases map to TRBD1. The CDR3 is 14 amino acids. Germline CDR1 reads SEHNR; CDR2 reads FQNEAQ (reference sequence). With V trimmed by 0 bases and J by 6 bases, 2 bases remained unmatched. The CDR3 coding sequence is TGTGCCAGCAGCTTAGCACGGGACAGGGGCGAGCAGTACTTC. As protein: CASSLARDRGEQYF.

The CDR3 region is CASSLLTGSAYEQYF. CDR3 in DNA: TGTGCCAGCAGCTTGTTGACAGGGTCAGCCTACGAGCAGTACTTC. The rearrangement links TRBV5-6 to TRBJ2-7; TRBD1 agrees at 7 bases. In germline, CDR1 is SGHDT, CDR2 YYEEEE. Unmatched junction bases numbered 6, after V lost 1 base and J lost 2 bases. The CDR3 has 15 amino acids.

The chain joins TRBV7-3 to TRBJ2-1, with D uncertain. Germline V CDR1 and CDR2: SGHTA, FQGTGA. The CDR3 extends over 16 amino acids. Deletions cut 3 bases from V and 0 bases from J, with 12 bases between. The chain's CDR3 is CASSFAGTVSYNEQFF. Here the CDR3 DNA reads TGTGCCAGCAGCTTTGCAGGCACAGTCTCCTACAATGAGCAGTTCTTC.

This clone was counted a single time. The V and J genes are TRBV4-1 and TRBJ2-7; 8 bases agree with TRBD1. Trimming cost V 4 bases and J 0 bases; bases outside gene matches: 5. This CDR3 spans 15 amino acids. Germline V gene data show CDR1 as MGHRA and CDR2 as YSYEKL. CDR3 loop: CASSRTGQGSYEQYF. The CDR3 bases are TGCGCCAGCAGCCGTACAGGACAGGGCTCCTACGAGCAGTACTTC.

This clone was seen a few times. V is TRBV6-5 and J is TRBJ2-3; the match to TRBD2 covers 10 bases. This CDR3 contains 15 residues. The germline CDR1 and CDR2 sequences are MNHEY and SVGAGI. Germline trimming cut 5 bases from V and 4 bases from J; bases unmatched to any gene: 6. The CDR3, as DNA: TGTGCCAGCAGTCGTAATCTAGCGGGAGCAGATACGCAGTATTTT. As protein: CASSRNLAGADTQYF.

The CDR3 coding sequence is TGTGCCAGCAGCTTAGTGTCTAGCGGGGGGGCCTACGAGCAGTACTTC. Its translation: CASSLVSSGGAYEQYF. The chain is built from TRBV7-2 and TRBJ2-7; 12 positions match TRBD2. The trim removed 1 base at V and 2 bases at J, leaving 3 bases unmatched. Germline lookup yields CDR1 SGHTA and CDR2 FQGNSA. The CDR3 is made up of 16 amino acids.

This chain uses TRBV5-1 with TRBJ1-5; the D is unclear. Trimming cost V 3 bases and J 4 bases, with 8 bases left between them. This CDR3 region has 13 residues. Germline loops: CDR1 SGHRS, CDR2 YFSETQ. The CDR3, as DNA: TGCGCCAGCAGCTCCGACCCAAATCAGCCCCAGCATTTT. Its protein is CASSSDPNQPQHF.

The CDR3 here is CASSQAPAGNTGELFF. The CDR3 nucleotides are TGTGCCAGCAGCCAAGCGCCAGCGGGTAACACCGGGGAGCTGTTTTTT. The gene calls are TRBV14 and TRBJ2-2; maybe TRBD2 (6 bases). The length of the CDR3 is 16 residues. Germline CDR1 is SGHDN and CDR2 is FVKESK. Trimming shortened V by 1 base and J by 2 bases, and 11 bases separated the two germline ends.

The chain is built from TRBV2 and TRBJ2-7; D gene uncertain. The CDR3 is 11 amino acids. Trimming cost V 6 bases and J 4 bases, with 7 bases left between them. Germline CDR1 SNHLY, CDR2 FYNNEI. This CDR3 reads CASSKLYEQYF. CDR3 DNA: TGTGCCAGCAGCAAACTATACGAGCAGTACTTC.

The chain is built from TRBV4-2 and TRBJ2-3; 13 bases map to TRBD2. Germline V lookup: CDR1 LGHNA, CDR2 YNFKEQ. Trimming removed 2 bases from V and 5 bases from J; junction bases left unmatched: 4. The CDR3 is made up of 16 amino acids. The CDR3 loop reads CASSQWTSGSGDTQYF. In DNA, the CDR3 is TGTGCCAGCAGCCAATGGACTAGCGGGAGTGGAGATACGCAGTATTTT.

The J gene is TRBJ2-3, the V gene TRBV7-9; 12 positions agree with TRBD2. CDR1 is SEHNR, CDR2 FQNEAQ, per germline (reference sequence). There are 16 residues in the CDR3. The V segment lost 5 bases and the J segment 7 bases; nucleotides outside the gene matches: 10. CDR3 coding DNA: TGTGCCAGCAGCCCACGACTAGCGGGAGAGAGCTATACGCAGTATTTT. Its protein is CASSPRLAGESYTQYF.

The genes are TRBV30 and TRBJ2-2; 11 positions agree with TRBD2. Germline trimming cut 5 bases from V and 3 bases from J; bases unmatched to any gene: 5. The CDR3 sequence is 15 residues long. The germline V gene has CDR1 GTSNPN and CDR2 SVGIG (reference sequence). The CDR3 sequence is CAWALAGVDTGELFF. Here the CDR3 DNA reads TGTGCCTGGGCACTAGCGGGGGTTGACACCGGGGAGCTGTTTTTT.

The chain recombines TRBV18 with TRBJ2-3; D unresolved. V was shortened by 1 base and J by 0 bases, with 5 bases between the two germline ends. There are 14 residues in the CDR3. CDR1 and CDR2 from the germline V gene are KGHSH and LQKENI. CDR3 residues: CASSPLRSTDTQYF. CDR3 sequence (DNA): TGTGCCAGCTCACCACTACGTAGCACAGATACGCAGTATTTT.

This chain uses TRBV28 with TRBJ2-7; D uncertain. The V gene's germline CDR1 is MDHEN and CDR2 SYDVKM. Trimming removed 8 bases from V and 2 bases from J, with 19 bases in between. CDR3 size: 15 residues. Here the CDR3 reads CASGASRVATYEQYF. The CDR3 DNA reads as TGTGCCAGCGGAGCATCCCGGGTTGCAACCTACGAGCAGTACTTC.

CDR3 in amino acids: CASSPVVQGRGANVLTF. CDR3 DNA: TGTGCCAGCTCACCAGTGGTCCAGGGTCGTGGGGCCAACGTCCTGACTTTC. The chain couples TRBV18 to TRBJ2-6; D is perhaps TRBD1 (5 bases). The CDR3 contains 17 residues. V gave up 2 bases and J gave up 3 bases, with 14 bases separating them. The germline V gene encodes CDR1 KGHSH and CDR2 LQKENI.